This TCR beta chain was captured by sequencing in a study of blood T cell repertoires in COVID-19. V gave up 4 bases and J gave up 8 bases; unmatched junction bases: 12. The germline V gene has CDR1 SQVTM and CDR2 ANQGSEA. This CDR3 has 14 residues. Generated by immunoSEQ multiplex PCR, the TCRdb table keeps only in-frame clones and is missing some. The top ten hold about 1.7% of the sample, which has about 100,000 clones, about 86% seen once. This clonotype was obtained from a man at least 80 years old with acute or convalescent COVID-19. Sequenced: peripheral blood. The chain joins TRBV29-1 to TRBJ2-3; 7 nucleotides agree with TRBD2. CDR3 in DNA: TGCAGCGTTGCGCGGGAGCGCTATCGCAGTACGCAGTATTTT. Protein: CSVARERYRSTQYF.